The 7 T cell receptor beta chains in this list originate from one sample, sequenced in a study of blood T cell repertoires in COVID-19. Assay used: immunoSEQ multiplex PCR; TCRdb lists only in-frame clones, some missing. The data show roughly 200,000 clones, approximately 86% seen once. Material for sequencing was peripheral blood. The receptors derive from a man between 35 and 55 years old with active or convalescent COVID-19.

This clone was detected only once. The V gene is TRBV6-5, the J gene TRBJ1-5, with D possibly matching TRBD1 (5 bases). The CDR3 extends over 15 amino acids. Trimming removed 5 bases at V and 0 bases at J, with 11 bases between. Germline V gene lookup returns CDR1 MNHEY and CDR2 SVGAGI. The CDR3 DNA reads as TGTGCCAGCAGTAGACAGATGAATAGCAATCAGCCCCAGCATTTT. Translating gives CASSRQMNSNQPQHF.

The chain uses TRBV18 and TRBJ2-3; possibly TRBD2 for D (5 bases). The CDR3 spans 15 residues. Germline CDR1 KGHSH, CDR2 LQKENI. V was shortened by 3 bases and J by 4 bases, with 14 bases between the two germline ends. CDR3 in amino acids: CASSPTRGGSDTQYF. The CDR3, as DNA: TGTGCCAGCTCACCCACCCGGGGTGGGTCAGATACGCAGTATTTT.

As DNA, the CDR3 is TGCGCCAGCAGCCAAGAAGGCGGACTTAGCACAGATACGCAGTATTTT. It translates to CASSQEGGLSTDTQYF. This chain connects TRBV4-3 to TRBJ2-3, with D maybe TRBD2 (5 bases). With 0 bases removed from V and 0 bases from J, the gap between germline ends came to 10 bases. This CDR3 contains 16 residues. From germline, CDR1 is LGHNA and CDR2 YSLEER.

The chain carries TRBV6-5 and TRBJ1-1, with 8 bases identical to TRBD1. The CDR3 is 15 amino acids. Looked up from germline, CDR1 is MNHEY and CDR2 is SVGAGI. After removal of 0 bases from V and 0 bases from J, the junction contained 0 bases not matched to a gene. This chain's CDR3 is CASSYSTGVNTEAFF. For the CDR3, the DNA is TGTGCCAGCAGTTACTCGACAGGGGTGAACACTGAAGCTTTCTTT.

V usage is TRBV5-1 and J usage is TRBJ1-3; D perhaps matches TRBD1 (5 bases). V lost 4 bases to trimming and J lost 4 bases, with 9 bases between them. Germline V gene sequence: CDR1 SGHRS, CDR2 YFSETQ. The CDR3 runs 13 residues. The CDR3 region is CASSPQGGNTIYF. The CDR3 nucleotides read TGCGCCAGCAGCCCCCAGGGAGGAAACACCATATATTTT.

V gene TRBV3-1 (or the pseudogene TRBV3-2) combines with J gene TRBJ2-7; D might be TRBD2 (5 bases). CDR1 and CDR2 from the germline V gene are LGHDT and YNNKEL (reference sequence). The CDR3 loop spans 13 amino acids. V shed 4 bases and J shed 3 bases, with 10 bases lying between them. As DNA, the CDR3 is TGTGCCAGCAGCCCCCGGGGTGGCTACGAGCAGTACTTC. It yields the protein CASSPRGGYEQYF.

With respect to this clone: The sample has other DNA sequences that encode this CDR3 too. The genes are TRBV12-3 or TRBV12-4 and TRBJ1-1; 7 bases align to TRBD1. V gave up 2 bases and J gave up 3 bases; unmatched junction bases: 0. This CDR3 contains 13 residues. The CDR3 DNA is TGTGCCAGCAGTTTACAGGGGGACACTGAAGCTTTCTTT. Residues: CASSLQGDTEAFF.